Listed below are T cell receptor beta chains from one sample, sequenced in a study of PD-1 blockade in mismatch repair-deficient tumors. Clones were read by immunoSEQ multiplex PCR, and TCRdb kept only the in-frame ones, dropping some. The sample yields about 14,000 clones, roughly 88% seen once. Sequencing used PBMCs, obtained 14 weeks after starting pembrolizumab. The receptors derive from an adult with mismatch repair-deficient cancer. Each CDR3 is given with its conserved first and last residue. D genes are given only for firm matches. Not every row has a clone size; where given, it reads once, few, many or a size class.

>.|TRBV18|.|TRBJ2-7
CASSPPAGLSYEQYF
TGTGCCAGCTCACCACCCGCAGGGCTCTCCTACGAGCAGTACTTC
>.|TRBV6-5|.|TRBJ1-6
CASSPPGSNSPLHF
TGTGCCAGCAGTCCCCCCGGGTCTAATTCACCCCTCCACTTT
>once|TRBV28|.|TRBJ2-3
CASSLQPYGATQYF
TGTGCCAGCAGTTTACAACCCTATGGAGCTACGCAGTATTTT
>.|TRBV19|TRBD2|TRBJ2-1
CASSNQRGVRGINEQFF
TGTGCCAGTAGTAACCAGCGGGGAGTAAGGGGCATTAATGAGCAGTTCTTC
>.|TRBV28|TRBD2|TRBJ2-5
CASSFSSSGQETQYF
TGTGCCAGCAGTTTTTCCTCTAGCGGCCAAGAGACCCAGTACTTC
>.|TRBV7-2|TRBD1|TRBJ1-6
CASSGQGILNSPLHF
TGTGCCAGCAGCGGACAGGGAATCCTGAATTCACCCCTCCACTTT
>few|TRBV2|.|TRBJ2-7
CASSYSTYEQYF
TGTGCCAGCAGCTATTCTACCTACGAGCAGTACTTC
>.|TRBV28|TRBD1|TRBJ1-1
CASSETGVLTEAFF
TGTGCCAGCAGTGAGACAGGGGTACTAACTGAAGCTTTCTTT
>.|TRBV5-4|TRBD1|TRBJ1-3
CASSKGDRVTGNTIYF
TGTGCCAGCAGTAAGGGGGACAGGGTGACTGGAAACACCATATATTTT
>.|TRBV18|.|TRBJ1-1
CASSQELLAEAFF
TGTGCCAGCTCACAAGAACTACTCGCTGAAGCTTTCTTT
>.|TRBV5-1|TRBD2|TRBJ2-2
CASSLLSFRLAGVRKAGELFF
TGCGCCAGCAGCTTGTTGTCGTTTCGACTAGCGGGAGTACGTAAGGCCGGGGAGCTGTTTTTT
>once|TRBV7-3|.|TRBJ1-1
CASSLNRNTEAFF
TGTGCCAGCAGCTTAAATAGAAACACTGAAGCTTTCTTT
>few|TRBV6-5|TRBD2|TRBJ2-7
CASRDLAGVPHEQYF
TGTGCCAGCAGGGATCTAGCGGGAGTCCCCCACGAGCAGTACTTC
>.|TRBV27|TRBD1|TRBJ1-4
CASSLGQPNEKLFF
TGTGCCAGCAGTTTGGGACAGCCTAATGAAAAACTGTTTTTT
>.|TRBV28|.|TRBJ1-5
CASSLDNYSNQPQHF
TGTGCCAGCAGTCTGGACAATTATAGCAATCAGCCCCAGCATTTT
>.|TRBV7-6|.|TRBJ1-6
CASSLAAVHSPLHF
TGTGCCAGCAGCCTTGCGGCGGTTCATTCACCCCTCCACTTT
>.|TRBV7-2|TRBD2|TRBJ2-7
CASSLGTSGSSYEQYF
TGTGCCAGCAGCTTAGGGACTAGCGGGAGCTCCTACGAGCAGTACTTC
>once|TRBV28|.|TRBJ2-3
CASSLFPYRAGTDTQYF
TGTGCCAGCAGTTTATTCCCTTATAGGGCGGGAACAGATACGCAGTATTTT
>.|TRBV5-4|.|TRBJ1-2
CASSLPGGDGYTF
TGTGCCAGCAGCCTCCCGGGGGGAGATGGCTACACCTTC
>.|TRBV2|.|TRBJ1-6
CASINLRGNDSPLHF
TGTGCCAGCATCAATTTGAGGGGGAACGATTCACCCCTCCACTTT
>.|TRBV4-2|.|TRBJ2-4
CASSQEGSRLAKNIQYF
TGTGCCAGCAGCCAAGAGGGGAGCAGGCTAGCCAAAAACATTCAGTACTTC
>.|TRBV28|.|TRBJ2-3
CASSAPGLFYTDTQYF
TGTGCCAGCAGCGCACCGGGACTTTTTTACACAGATACGCAGTATTTT
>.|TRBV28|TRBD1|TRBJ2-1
CASVWGQGAGEQFF
TGTGCCAGCGTGTGGGGACAGGGGGCAGGTGAGCAGTTCTTC
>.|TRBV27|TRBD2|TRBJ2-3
CASRGLAGEGDTQYF
TGTGCCAGCAGGGGACTAGCGGGAGAAGGGGATACGCAGTATTTT
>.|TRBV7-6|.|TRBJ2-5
CASSLALAGVFGETQYF
TGTGCCAGCAGCTTAGCGCTGGCAGGGGTTTTTGGAGAGACCCAGTACTTC
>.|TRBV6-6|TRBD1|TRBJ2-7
CASSYSGQGNSYEQYF
TGTGCCAGCAGTTACTCGGGACAGGGAAACTCCTACGAGCAGTACTTC
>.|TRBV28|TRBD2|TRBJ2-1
CASRLAGGGDEQFF
TGTGCCAGCCGACTAGCGGGAGGAGGGGATGAGCAGTTCTTC
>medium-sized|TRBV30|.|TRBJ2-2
CAWGGGGELFF
TGTGCCTGGGGGGGAGGCGGGGAGCTGTTTTTT
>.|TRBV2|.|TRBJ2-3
CASIQGLDTQYF
TGTGCCAGCATCCAGGGACTAGATACGCAGTATTTT
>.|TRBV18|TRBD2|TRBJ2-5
CASSPGLAGTETQYF
TGTGCCAGCTCACCGGGACTAGCGGGTACGGAGACCCAGTACTTC
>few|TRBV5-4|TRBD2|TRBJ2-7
CASSGPTSGRAYEQYF
TGTGCCAGCAGCGGTCCGACTAGCGGGAGGGCCTACGAGCAGTACTTC
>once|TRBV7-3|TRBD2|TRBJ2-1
CASSSSGRGSYNEQFF
TGTGCCAGCAGCTCTAGCGGGAGAGGTTCCTACAATGAGCAGTTCTTC
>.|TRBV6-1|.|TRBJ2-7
CASSAPSRRSLSYEQYF
TGTGCCAGCAGTGCGCCCTCTAGGAGGTCCCTCTCCTACGAGCAGTACTTC
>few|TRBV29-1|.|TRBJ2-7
CSVVVGARFDEQYF
TGCAGCGTTGTTGTGGGGGCCAGATTTGACGAGCAGTACTTC
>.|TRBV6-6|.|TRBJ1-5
CASTNLQGKWNQPQHF
TGTGCCAGCACCAACTTACAGGGTAAATGGAATCAGCCCCAGCATTTT
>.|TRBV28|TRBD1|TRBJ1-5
CASSPRDRGAQPQHF
TGTGCCAGCAGTCCCCGGGACAGGGGAGCTCAGCCCCAGCATTTT
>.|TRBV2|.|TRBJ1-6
CASKRDSFSYNSPLHF
TGTGCCAGCAAAAGAGACAGTTTCTCCTATAATTCACCCCTCCACTTT
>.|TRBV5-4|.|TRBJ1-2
CASSFFTGEGYTF
TGTGCCAGCAGCTTTTTTACGGGGGAAGGCTACACCTTC
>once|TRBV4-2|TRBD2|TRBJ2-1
CASSQVGLGWNEQFF
TGTGCCAGCAGCCAAGTGGGACTAGGATGGAATGAGCAGTTCTTC
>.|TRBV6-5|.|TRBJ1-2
CASSYGQNYGYTF
TGTGCCAGCAGTTATGGACAGAACTATGGCTACACCTTC
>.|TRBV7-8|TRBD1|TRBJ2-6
CASSLRQGLSGANVLTF
TGTGCCAGCAGCTTGCGACAGGGGCTCTCTGGGGCCAACGTCCTGACTTTC
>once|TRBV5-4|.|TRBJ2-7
CASSPWGRPYEQYF
TGTGCCAGCAGCCCTTGGGGGAGGCCCTACGAGCAGTACTTC
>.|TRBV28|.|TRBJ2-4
CASNQQVTKNIQYF
TGTGCCAGCAACCAACAGGTTACCAAAAACATTCAGTACTTC
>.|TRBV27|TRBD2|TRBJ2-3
CASSLGTSGDTQYF
TGTGCCAGCAGTTTGGGGACTAGCGGCGATACGCAGTATTTT
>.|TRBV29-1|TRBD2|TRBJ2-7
CSVEGLAGEGLYEQYF
TGCAGCGTTGAGGGACTAGCGGGAGAGGGGCTTTACGAGCAGTACTTC
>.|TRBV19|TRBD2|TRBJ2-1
CASSIQSGSIYNEQFF
TGTGCCAGTAGTATACAGAGCGGGAGCATCTACAATGAGCAGTTCTTC
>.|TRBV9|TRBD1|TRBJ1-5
CASSRQGGDQPQHF
TGTGCCAGCAGCCGACAGGGTGGGGATCAGCCCCAGCATTTT
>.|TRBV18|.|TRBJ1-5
CASSPDGHSNQPQHF
TGTGCCAGCTCACCCGACGGACATAGCAATCAGCCCCAGCATTTT
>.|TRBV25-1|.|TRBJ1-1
CASSEWGPRGGRNTEAFF
TGTGCCAGCAGTGAATGGGGCCCCCGGGGGGGAAGGAACACTGAAGCTTTCTTT
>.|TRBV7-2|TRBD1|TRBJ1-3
CASSNRDRVFTNTIYF
TGTGCCAGCAGCAACCGGGACAGGGTTTTTACGAACACCATATATTTT
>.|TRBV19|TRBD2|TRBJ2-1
CASSLSGSGGEQFF
TGTGCCAGTAGTCTTAGCGGGAGTGGAGGTGAGCAGTTCTTC
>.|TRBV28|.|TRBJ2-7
CASSLLAGSGHPYEQYF
TGTGCCAGCAGTTTATTGGCTGGGAGCGGGCACCCCTACGAGCAGTACTTC
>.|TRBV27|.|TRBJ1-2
CASSLFSGYGYTF
TGTGCCAGCAGTTTATTTTCGGGCTATGGCTACACCTTC
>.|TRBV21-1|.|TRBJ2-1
CASTARPQGNEQFF
TGTGCCAGCACCGCACGTCCGCAGGGGAATGAGCAGTTCTTC
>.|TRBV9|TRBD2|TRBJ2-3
CASSAPLAGGVDTQYF
TGTGCCAGCAGCGCCCCTCTAGCGGGAGGTGTAGATACGCAGTATTTT
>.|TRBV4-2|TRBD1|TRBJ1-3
CASSGGTGHNF
TGTGCCAGCAGCGGAGGGACAGGGCACAATTTT
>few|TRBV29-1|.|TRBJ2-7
CSVVQGSYEQYF
TGCAGCGTGGTACAGGGTTCCTACGAGCAGTACTTC
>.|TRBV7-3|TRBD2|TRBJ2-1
CASSKSGLAMNEQFF
TGTGCCAGCAGCAAGTCGGGACTAGCTATGAATGAGCAGTTCTTC
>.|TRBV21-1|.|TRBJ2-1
CASSKRQGFNRDEQFF
TGTGCCAGCAGCAAAAGACAGGGTTTTAATAGGGATGAGCAGTTCTTC
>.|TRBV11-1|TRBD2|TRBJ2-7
CASSLSSGSYEQYF
TGTGCCAGCAGCCTGTCTAGCGGGAGCTACGAGCAGTACTTC